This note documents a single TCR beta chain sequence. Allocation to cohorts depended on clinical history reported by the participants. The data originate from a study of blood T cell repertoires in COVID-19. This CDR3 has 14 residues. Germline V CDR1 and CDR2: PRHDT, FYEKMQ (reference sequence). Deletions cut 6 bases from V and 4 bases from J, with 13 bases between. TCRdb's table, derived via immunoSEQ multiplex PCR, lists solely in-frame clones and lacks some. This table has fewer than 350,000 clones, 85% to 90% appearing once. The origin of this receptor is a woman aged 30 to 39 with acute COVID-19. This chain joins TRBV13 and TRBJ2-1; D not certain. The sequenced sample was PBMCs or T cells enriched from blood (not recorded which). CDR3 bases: TGTGCCAGCAGGAGCCGTGGTCTTTACAATGAGCAGTTCTTC. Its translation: CASRSRGLYNEQFF.